The rows below give T cell receptor beta chains drawn from one sample of a study of blood T cell repertoires in COVID-19. Repertoires were generated with immunoSEQ multiplex PCR, while TCRdb's copy carries only in-frame clones and drops some. The sample carries roughly 92,000 clones, around 87% recorded once. Sample: peripheral blood. These receptors came from a woman of 80 years or more with acute or convalescent COVID-19. The CDR3 runs from the conserved cysteine through the conserved F or W. A D gene is named only where the DNA matches it firmly. Only part of the rows carry a size: once, few, many, or a class if the clone is expanded.

V gene,D gene,clone size,J gene,CDR3 protein
TRBV7-9,.,once,TRBJ2-5,CASSSYTSREKETQYF
TRBV2,TRBD2,.,TRBJ2-5,CASTIGVSGRGETQYF
TRBV5-1,.,.,TRBJ1-3,CASSAGFRGGNTIYF
TRBV6-5,.,.,TRBJ1-3,CASGLSGNTIYF
TRBV5-4,.,.,TRBJ1-4,CASSLEGTNEKLFF
TRBV19,.,.,TRBJ2-7,CASSLGAVKEQYF
TRBV14,.,.,TRBJ1-2,CASSQGANYGYTF
TRBV6-5,.,.,TRBJ1-1,CASNLRGGGNTEAFF
TRBV13,.,.,TRBJ2-3,CASSLRSGGADTQYF
TRBV4-3,.,.,TRBJ2-3,CASSQDLGLGRAADTQYF
TRBV7-8,.,once,TRBJ2-4,CASSDGFRDKYF
TRBV20-1,.,.,TRBJ1-2,CSASSEVGGYTF
TRBV5-6,TRBD1,.,TRBJ1-1,CASRPTGGDTEAFF
TRBV6-5,.,.,TRBJ1-2,CASSRRQNYGYTF
TRBV5-1,TRBD1,.,TRBJ1-4,CASSSTGTGTNEKLFF
TRBV19,TRBD2,.,TRBJ2-3,CASKKGLASTDTQYF
TRBV4-3,TRBD2,.,TRBJ2-7,CASSQDQPSLAGGAYEQYF
TRBV6-1,.,.,TRBJ2-6,CASSEAVQGGRSGANVLTF
TRBV10-3,TRBD1,.,TRBJ1-4,CAISTDRVEGEKLFF
TRBV21-1,.,once,TRBJ1-2,CASKPGTAAVLNYGYTF
TRBV7-2,.,.,TRBJ1-1,CASSSQVGNTEAFF
TRBV3-1/TRBV3-2,.,.,TRBJ1-2,CASSQWEVNGYTF
TRBV19,TRBD2,.,TRBJ2-1,CASSLLAGPSYNEQFF
TRBV6-2/TRBV6-3,TRBD2,.,TRBJ2-5,CASSYRLAGDPPQETQYF
TRBV4-3,TRBD1,.,TRBJ2-3,CASSHRGQGTDTQYF
TRBV18,.,once,TRBJ2-7,CASSPDRPPSYEQYF
TRBV24-1,TRBD2,.,TRBJ2-1,CATSDLSRLAGLVSSYNEQFF
TRBV10-3,.,once,TRBJ2-1,CAISGDSTASWNEQFF
TRBV6-2/TRBV6-3,TRBD2,.,TRBJ2-1,CASSYSGLASNEQFF
TRBV3-1/TRBV3-2,.,.,TRBJ2-3,CASARGSSTDTQYF
TRBV27,.,.,TRBJ1-5,CASSLSSSDQPQHF
TRBV7-8,.,.,TRBJ2-2,CASSSQGITGELFF
TRBV9,TRBD2,.,TRBJ2-2,CASSGAGTSGGAGELFF
TRBV27,TRBD2,.,TRBJ2-1,CASSSLTLAGGSEQFF
TRBV7-9,TRBD1,once,TRBJ1-1,CASSLVTGTNTEAFF
TRBV15,TRBD2,.,TRBJ2-7,CATSSGGGGGNEQYF
TRBV29-1,.,few,TRBJ2-1,CSAEGSSYNEQFF
TRBV29-1,.,.,TRBJ1-5,CSVGSLRGYQHF
TRBV5-4,.,.,TRBJ2-6,CASSLQKFSGANVLTF
TRBV4-3,TRBD1,.,TRBJ2-3,CASSQDEGATDTQYF
TRBV18,.,.,TRBJ2-1,CASSPPWDTAGGEQFF
TRBV6-5,.,.,TRBJ1-3,CASSYSAAGNTIYF
TRBV12-3/TRBV12-4,.,.,TRBJ1-5,CASSSRQNQHF
TRBV18,.,.,TRBJ2-5,CASSPQHAGLETQYF
TRBV18,.,.,TRBJ2-5,CASSPRSKPETQYF
TRBV4-2,.,.,TRBJ1-1,CASRTGGPNTEAFF
TRBV2,.,once,TRBJ1-1,CASSERAEAQAFF
TRBV11-3,.,.,TRBJ2-5,CASSGGAKETQYF
TRBV6-5,TRBD1,many,TRBJ1-1,CASTKGQGTEAFF
TRBV19,TRBD1,.,TRBJ1-5,CASSSGQGNNQPQHF
TRBV2,.,.,TRBJ1-4,CASANREWEKLFF
TRBV19,TRBD1,.,TRBJ2-5,CASSTPTGTGVQETQYF
TRBV4-3,TRBD1,.,TRBJ2-6,CASSRKGTGKSGANVLTF
TRBV6-6,.,once,TRBJ2-7,CASSTPNVAGRYEQYF